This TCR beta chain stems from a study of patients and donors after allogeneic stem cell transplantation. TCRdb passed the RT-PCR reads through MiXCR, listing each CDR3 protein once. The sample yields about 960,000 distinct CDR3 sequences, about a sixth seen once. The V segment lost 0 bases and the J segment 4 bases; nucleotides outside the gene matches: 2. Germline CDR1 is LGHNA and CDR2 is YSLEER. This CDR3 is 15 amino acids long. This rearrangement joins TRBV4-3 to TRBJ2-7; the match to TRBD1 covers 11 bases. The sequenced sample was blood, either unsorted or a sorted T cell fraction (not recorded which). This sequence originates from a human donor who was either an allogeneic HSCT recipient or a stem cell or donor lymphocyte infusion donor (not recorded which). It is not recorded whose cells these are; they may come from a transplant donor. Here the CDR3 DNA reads TGCGCCAGCAGCCAAGAGGGACAGGGGGTTTACGAGCAGTACTTC. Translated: CASSQEGQGVYEQYF.